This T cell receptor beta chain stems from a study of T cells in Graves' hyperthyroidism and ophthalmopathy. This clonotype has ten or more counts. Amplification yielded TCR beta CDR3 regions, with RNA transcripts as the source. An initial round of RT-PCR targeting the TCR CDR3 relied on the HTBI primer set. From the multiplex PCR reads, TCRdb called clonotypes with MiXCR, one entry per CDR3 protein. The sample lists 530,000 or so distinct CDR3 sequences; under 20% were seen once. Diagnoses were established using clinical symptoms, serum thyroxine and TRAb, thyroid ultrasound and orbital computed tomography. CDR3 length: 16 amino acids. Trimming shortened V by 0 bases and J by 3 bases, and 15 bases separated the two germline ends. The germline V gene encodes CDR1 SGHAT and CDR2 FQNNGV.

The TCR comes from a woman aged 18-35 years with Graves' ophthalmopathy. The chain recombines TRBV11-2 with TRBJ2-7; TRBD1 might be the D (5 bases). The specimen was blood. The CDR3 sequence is CASSLEAETAFYEQYF. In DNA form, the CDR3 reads TGTGCCAGCAGCTTAGAAGCCGAGACAGCGTTCTACGAGCAGTACTTC.